These 8 T cell receptor beta chains came from one sample sequenced in a study of neurological immune-mediated disorders. TCRdb ran MiXCR on the 5' RACE reads and lists one entry per CDR3 protein. In the table there are about 62,000 distinct CDR3 sequences, around 4.8% of which are singletons. The source material was PBMCs. These receptors came from a woman between 45 and 60 years old with multiple sclerosis.

This clonotype has ten or more counts. The gene calls are TRBV7-2 and TRBJ2-2, with D possibly matching TRBD2 (6 bases). The CDR3 has 14 residues. From germline, CDR1 is SGHTA and CDR2 FQGNSA. With 5 bases removed from V and 4 bases from J, the gap between germline ends came to 11 bases. CDR3 amino acids: CASSPDYFTGELFF. CDR3 in DNA: TGTGCCAGCAGCCCGGACTATTTCACCGGGGAGCTGTTTTTT.

This clonotype has ten or more counts. CDR3 in DNA: TGCAGTGCCCCTGGGGCACTACGGGGTGCTTTCTTT. Its translation: CSAPGALRGAFF. The V call is TRBV20-1, the J call TRBJ1-1, with D perhaps matching TRBD1 (5 bases). The length of the CDR3 is 12 residues. Germline loops: CDR1 DFQATT, CDR2 SNEGSKA (reference sequence). The V gene lost 6 bases and the J gene lost 11 bases, with 19 bases spanning the gap.

This clonotype was counted at least ten times. The gene calls are TRBV7-3 and TRBJ2-3, with no clear D. V gave up 1 base and J gave up 3 bases, with 11 bases separating them. This CDR3 is 15 amino acids long. CDR1 is SGHTA and CDR2 is FQGTGA in the germline V gene. CDR3 bases: TGTGCCAGCAGCTTAAGTGGCGATAGTACAGATACGCAGTATTTT. This encodes CASSLSGDSTDTQYF. The variable domain in full, with the rest retrieved from reference TRBV7-3 and TRBJ2-3, is GAGVSQTPSNKVTEKGKYVELRCDPISGHTALYWYRQSLGQGPEFLIYFQGTGAADDSGLPNDRFFAVRPEGSVSTLKIQRTERGDSAVYLCASSLSGDSTDTQYFGPGTRLTVL.

This clonotype was detected many times. The chain uses TRBV7-2 and TRBJ1-2, with 10 bases matching TRBD1. Germline CDR1 is SGHTA and CDR2 is FQGNSA. V gave up 7 bases and J gave up 6 bases; unmatched junction bases: 5. The CDR3 extends over 13 amino acids. The CDR3 coding sequence is TGTGCCAGCACCGTGACAGGGGGCGATGGCTACACCTTC. This codes for CASTVTGGDGYTF.

This clonotype was observed at least ten times. The CDR3 protein is CSARGGAANYGYTF. Here the CDR3 DNA reads TGCAGTGCCAGGGGGGGCGCGGCAAACTATGGCTACACCTTC. The V gene is TRBV20-1, the J gene TRBJ1-2, with 7 bases fitting TRBD1. V was clipped by 6 bases and J by 2 bases; unmatched bases: 9. Germline values: CDR1 DFQATT, CDR2 SNEGSKA (reference sequence). This CDR3 has 14 amino acids.

This clonotype was detected many times. The genes are TRBV20-1 and TRBJ2-5; 8 bases map to TRBD1. This CDR3 contains 13 residues. V lost 4 bases and J lost 5; bases outside the gene matches: 6. The germline gives CDR1 DFQATT, CDR2 SNEGSKA (reference sequence). CDR3 region: CSATAGGGETQYF. CDR3 in DNA: TGCAGTGCTACCGCAGGGGGCGGGGAGACCCAGTACTTC.

This clonotype was observed many times. The CDR3 bases are TGCAGTGCTAGGGGGGGTAGGGATTCACCCCTCCACTTT. The encoded protein is CSARGGRDSPLHF. This sequence joins TRBV20-1 and TRBJ1-6, with TRBD1 as a possible D gene (5 bases). V shed 3 bases and J shed 8 bases, with 11 bases lying between them. The CDR3 runs 13 residues. CDR1 and CDR2 from the germline V gene are DFQATT and SNEGSKA (reference sequence).

This clonotype was observed at least ten times. V and J are TRBV7-2 and TRBJ2-1; tentative D call: TRBD2 (6 bases). The CDR3 contains 14 residues. V shed 1 base and J shed 5 bases, with 9 bases lying between them. CDR1 and CDR2 (germline): SGHTA, FQGNSA. DNA of the CDR3: TGTGCCAGCAGCTTAGACCCGGGGGACAATGAGCAGTTCTTC. This gives the protein CASSLDPGDNEQFF.